A single sample gave rise to the 24 T cell receptor beta chains below, sequenced in a study of vaccination and CD4 T cells after COVID-19. Treatment reported: roughly nine-day PBMC culture with coronavirus spike peptide pools or control peptides (ViraFEST assay). The Oncomine TCR Beta short-read assay generated sequence data from the DNA of cultured CD4+ T cells. TCRdb re-derived calls from the PCR reads in MiXCR, one entry per CDR3 protein. The sample lists about 11,000 distinct CDR3 sequences; roughly 44% were seen once. Their target antigens are unknown. Source: cultured CD4+ T cells from blood, taken after SARS-CoV-2 vaccination. The receptors here all came from a human donor with COVID-19.

The V call is TRBV2, the J call TRBJ2-5; 9 bases are a match to TRBD1. Germline-derived CDR1 and CDR2 are SNHLY and FYNNEI. This CDR3 contains 13 residues. V shed 6 bases, J shed 4 bases, and the junction held 3 bases outside the gene matches. CDR3 loop: CASRKTGGETQYF. The CDR3 nucleotides read TGTGCCAGCAGGAAGACAGGGGGAGAGACCCAGTACTTC.

This chain connects TRBV7-9 to TRBJ1-3; D gene ambiguous. The germline V gene encodes CDR1 SEHNR and CDR2 FQNEAQ (reference sequence). V dropped 1 base and J dropped 4 bases, with 11 bases sitting between them. There are 15 residues in the CDR3. Here the CDR3 DNA reads TGTGCCAGCAGCTTAGAGTTGGGAACCGGAAACACCATATATTTT. It yields the protein CASSLELGTGNTIYF.

The chain carries TRBV25-1 and TRBJ2-4, with D perhaps matching TRBD2 (5 bases). Per the germline V gene, CDR1 is MGHDK and CDR2 is SYGVNS. CDR3 length: 14 amino acids. V lost 2 bases to trimming and J lost 1 base, with 6 bases between them. The DNA for the CDR3 is TGTGCCAGCAGTGAACCGGGGGCCAAAAACATTCAGTACTTC. Its protein product is CASSEPGAKNIQYF. Combining the CDR3 with reference TRBV25-1 and TRBJ2-4 gives the whole variable domain EADIYQTPRYLVIGTGKKITLECSQTMGHDKMYWYQQDPGMELHLIHYSYGVNSTEKGDLSSESTVSRIRTEHFPLTLESARPSHTSQYLCASSEPGAKNIQYFGAGTRLSVL.

V usage is TRBV6-1 and J usage is TRBJ2-7, with TRBD1 identical over 10 bases. Germline CDR1 and CDR2: MNHNS and SASEGT. Losses at the gene ends were 1 base for V and 6 bases for J; bases not matched to a gene: 3. The CDR3 contains 14 residues. The CDR3 region has the DNA TGTGCCAGCAGTGAAGTTCGGACAGGGGGCGAGCAGTACTTC. Translated: CASSEVRTGGEQYF.

This clonotype was counted between two and nine times. J is TRBJ1-5 and V is TRBV6-4; no clear D gene. The V and J ends lost 3 bases and 4 bases respectively, with 10 bases between them. This CDR3 is 14 amino acids long. Germline CDR1 MRHNA, CDR2 SNTAGT. DNA for the CDR3: TGTGCCAGCAGTGAAAATTGGGGAAATCAGCCCCAGCATTTT. Residues: CASSENWGNQPQHF.

The chain employs TRBV7-2 and TRBJ1-5; 11 nucleotides line up with TRBD1. This CDR3 spans 14 amino acids. V gave up 5 bases and J gave up 11 bases; unmatched junction bases: 8. Per the germline V gene, CDR1 is SGHTA and CDR2 is FQGNSA. The CDR3 loop is CASSQPGQGVSQHF. CDR3 nucleotide sequence: TGTGCCAGCAGCCAACCGGGACAGGGGGTGTCCCAGCATTTT.

Only one count was recorded for this clonotype. The chain carries TRBV12-3 or TRBV12-4 and TRBJ2-7; TRBD2 agrees at 11 bases. CDR3 length: 14 amino acids. Trimming took 6 bases from V and 5 from J; bases not matched to a gene: 6. The CDR3 DNA follows: TGTGCCAGCAGAATAGCGGGGGGGGTCGACGAGCAGTACTTC. This codes for CASRIAGGVDEQYF.

This clonotype was observed a few times. The V call is TRBV27, the J call TRBJ2-2; no clear D gene. Trimming took off 3 bases at V and 4 bases at J, with 12 bases between the two ends. Per germline, CDR1 MNHEY and CDR2 SMNVEV (reference sequence). The CDR3 is 15 amino acids. This chain's CDR3 is CASSFSSTVTGELFF. CDR3 nucleotides: TGTGCCAGCAGTTTCTCTTCCACTGTCACCGGGGAGCTGTTTTTT.

This chain connects TRBV7-2 to TRBJ1-4, with 11 bases matching TRBD1. The V gene end was trimmed by 10 bases and the J gene end by 7 bases; junction bases not matched to a gene: 2. Germline V gene data show CDR1 as SGHTA and CDR2 as FQGNSA. CDR3 length: 12 amino acids. The CDR3 loop is CATGTGGEKLFF. DNA for the CDR3: TGTGCCACCGGGACAGGGGGTGAAAAACTGTTTTTT.

The genes are TRBV19 and TRBJ1-2, with TRBD1 as a possible D gene (5 bases). Looked up from germline, CDR1 is LNHDA and CDR2 is SQIVND (reference sequence). The CDR3 extends over 13 amino acids. Trimming removed 5 bases from V and 4 bases from J, with 11 bases in between. This chain's CDR3 is CASSLQEFYGYTF. CDR3 nucleotides: TGTGCCAGTAGTCTACAGGAGTTCTATGGCTACACCTTC.

This clonotype came up a few times. The rearrangement joins TRBV19 to TRBJ1-2; D perhaps matches TRBD1 (6 bases). The germline gives CDR1 LNHDA, CDR2 SQIVND (reference sequence). The CDR3 sequence is 13 residues long. V gave up 8 bases and J gave up 4 bases, with 14 bases separating them. The CDR3 nucleotides are TGTGCCAGTCGGGACACAGGGAGCTATGGCTACACCTTC. Amino acid sequence: CASRDTGSYGYTF.

The chain combines TRBV24-1 with TRBJ2-3, with D tentatively TRBD1 (6 bases). The V and J ends lost 5 bases and 6 bases respectively, with 17 bases between them. CDR3 size: 15 residues. The germline V gene has CDR1 KGHDR and CDR2 SFDVKD. The CDR3 loop is CATSVGYRVADTQYF. The CDR3 DNA is TGTGCCACCAGTGTGGGGTACAGGGTAGCCGATACGCAGTATTTT.

This clonotype was observed a handful of times. The rearrangement links TRBV19 to TRBJ1-5; D not certain. CDR1 LNHDA and CDR2 SQIVND come from the germline V gene (reference sequence). V lost 5 bases to trimming and J lost 0 bases, with 11 bases between them. This CDR3 has 15 residues. Written as DNA, the CDR3 is TGTGCCAGTAGTGTGCAGACCCCTAGCAATCAGCCCCAGCATTTT. Encoded protein: CASSVQTPSNQPQHF.

The chain joins TRBV5-4 to TRBJ2-4, with no clear D. V lost 1 base and J lost 2, with 13 bases in between. Per the germline V gene, CDR1 is SGHNT and CDR2 is YYREEE (reference sequence). The CDR3 covers 16 residues. The CDR3 reads CASSLYDWGSKNIQYF. The CDR3 coding sequence is TGTGCCAGCAGCTTGTATGATTGGGGATCCAAAAACATTCAGTACTTC.

V gene TRBV12-3 or TRBV12-4 combines with J gene TRBJ1-2, with D maybe TRBD1 (5 bases). Trimming shortened V by 6 bases and J by 7 bases, and 12 bases separated the two germline ends. This CDR3 spans 12 amino acids. CDR3 amino acids: CASSTGVGGYTF. The CDR3 region has the DNA TGTGCCAGCAGCACAGGTGTGGGTGGCTACACCTTC.

This chain uses TRBV6-1 with TRBJ1-6; D is ambiguous. Germline V gives CDR1 MNHNS, CDR2 SASEGT. The CDR3 loop spans 13 amino acids. V was shortened by 4 bases and J by 4 bases, with 5 bases between the two germline ends. The CDR3 DNA follows: TGTGCCAGCAGTGCGGTATATAATTCACCCCTCCACTTT. This translates into CASSAVYNSPLHF.

This clonotype was detected only a few times. This chain connects TRBV15 to TRBJ1-2; no definite D call. The CDR3 consists of 15 residues. V lost 0 bases and J lost 7, with 15 bases in between. Germline lookup yields CDR1 LNHNV and CDR2 YYDKDF (reference sequence). The CDR3 DNA reads TGTGCCACCAGCAGAGAGGCGGTAGAGTACGGTGGCTACACCTTC. Translation: CATSREAVEYGGYTF.

Note on this clonotype: A junction end diverges from the germline sequence, so it may reflect a read error. The J gene is TRBJ1-5, the V gene TRBV5-1, with 8 bases lining up with TRBD1. Germline values: CDR1 SGHRS, CDR2 YFSETQ. This CDR3 has 14 amino acids. CDR3 bases: TGCGCCGGCAGCCAGGGACAGGAGAATCAGCCCCAGCATTTT. Its translation is CAGSQGQENQPQHF.

This clonotype was counted a few times. This sequence joins TRBV6-1 and TRBJ1-1; D gene uncertain. V was shortened by 2 bases and J by 1 base, with 8 bases between the two germline ends. From germline, CDR1 is MNHNS and CDR2 SASEGT. The CDR3 is made up of 14 amino acids. The CDR3 DNA reads as TGTGCCAGCAGTGAATCTGGGAGGAACACTGAAGCTTTCTTT. It specifies CASSESGRNTEAFF.

The chain carries TRBV7-2 and TRBJ2-3; TRBD1 or TRBD2 may be the D gene (6 bases each). There are 16 residues in the CDR3. The germline V gene has CDR1 SGHTA and CDR2 FQGNSA. V lost 0 bases and J 5 bases, leaving 15 bases between the germline ends. The CDR3 spells CASSLAVGGGRDTQYF. The CDR3 nucleotides are TGTGCCAGCAGCTTAGCCGTTGGTGGGGGGCGAGATACGCAGTATTTT.

The CDR3 spells CASSLTVPDRRTDYGYTF. In DNA form, the CDR3 reads TGCGCCAGCAGCCTAACCGTTCCGGACAGGCGGACTGACTATGGCTACACCTTC. The gene calls are TRBV10-1 and TRBJ1-2; 7 bases map to TRBD1. The CDR3 runs to 18 residues. Per the germline V gene, CDR1 is WNHNN and CDR2 is SYGVQD (reference sequence). Unmatched junction bases numbered 19, after V lost 6 bases and J lost 3 bases.

The chain recombines TRBV6-1 with TRBJ1-5; the match to TRBD1 covers 8 bases. The CDR3 extends over 15 amino acids. The germline V gene has CDR1 MNHNS and CDR2 SASEGT. The trim removed 1 base at V and 6 bases at J, leaving 5 bases unmatched. The CDR3 DNA is TGTGCCAGCAGTGAAGGGACAGGGATCAGTCAGCCCCAGCATTTT. It yields the protein CASSEGTGISQPQHF.

The rearrangement uses TRBV7-8 and TRBJ2-7; D unresolved. The CDR3 is 14 amino acids. Germline values: CDR1 SGHVS, CDR2 FQNEAQ. Trimming shortened V by 1 base and J by 2 bases, and 9 bases separated the two germline ends. CDR3 in amino acids: CASSLEYSPYEQYF. In nucleotides, the CDR3 is TGTGCCAGCAGCTTAGAATACAGTCCCTACGAGCAGTACTTC.

The rearrangement links TRBV5-1 to TRBJ2-3; D uncertain. Germline V gene sequence: CDR1 SGHRS, CDR2 YFSETQ. The length of the CDR3 is 11 residues. V gave up 0 bases and J gave up 5 bases, with 1 base separating them. CDR3 coding DNA: TGCGCCAGCAGCTTGGTAGATACGCAGTATTTT. This codes for CASSLVDTQYF. The full variable domain, its missing parts supplied by reference TRBV5-1 and TRBJ2-3, is KAGVTQTPRYLIKTRGQQVTLSCSPISGHRSVSWYQQTPGQGLQFLFEYFSETQRNKGNFPGRFSGRQFSNSRSEMNVSTLELGDSALYLCASSLVDTQYFGPGTRLTVL.